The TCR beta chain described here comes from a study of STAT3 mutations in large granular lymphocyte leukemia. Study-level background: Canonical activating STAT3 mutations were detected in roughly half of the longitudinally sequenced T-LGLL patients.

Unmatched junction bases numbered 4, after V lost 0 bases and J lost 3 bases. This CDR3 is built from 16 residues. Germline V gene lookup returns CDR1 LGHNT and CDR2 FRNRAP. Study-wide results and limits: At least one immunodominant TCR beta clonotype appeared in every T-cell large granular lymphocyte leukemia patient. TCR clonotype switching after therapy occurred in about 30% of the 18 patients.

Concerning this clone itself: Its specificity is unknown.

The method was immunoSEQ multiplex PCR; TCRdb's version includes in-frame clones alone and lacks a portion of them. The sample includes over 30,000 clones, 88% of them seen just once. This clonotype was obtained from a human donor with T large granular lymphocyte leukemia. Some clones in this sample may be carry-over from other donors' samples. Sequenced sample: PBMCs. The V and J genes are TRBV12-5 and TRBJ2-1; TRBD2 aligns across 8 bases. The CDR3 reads CASGLVRAGDYNEQFF. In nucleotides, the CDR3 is TGTGCTAGTGGTTTGGTACGAGCGGGGGACTACAATGAGCAGTTCTTC.